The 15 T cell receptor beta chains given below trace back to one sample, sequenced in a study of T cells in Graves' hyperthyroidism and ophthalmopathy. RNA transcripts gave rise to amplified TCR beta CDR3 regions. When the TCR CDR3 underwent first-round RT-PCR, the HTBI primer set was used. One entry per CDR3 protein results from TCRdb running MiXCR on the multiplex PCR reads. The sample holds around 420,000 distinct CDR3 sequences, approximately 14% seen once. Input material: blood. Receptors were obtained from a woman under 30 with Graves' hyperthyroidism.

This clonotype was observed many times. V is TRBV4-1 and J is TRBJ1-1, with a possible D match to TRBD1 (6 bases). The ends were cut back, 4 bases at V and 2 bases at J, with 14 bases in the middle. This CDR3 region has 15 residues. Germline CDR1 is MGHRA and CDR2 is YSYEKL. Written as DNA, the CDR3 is TGCGCCAGCAGCCCAGCCGGGGGCCGCAACACTGAAGCTTTCTTT. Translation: CASSPAGGRNTEAFF.

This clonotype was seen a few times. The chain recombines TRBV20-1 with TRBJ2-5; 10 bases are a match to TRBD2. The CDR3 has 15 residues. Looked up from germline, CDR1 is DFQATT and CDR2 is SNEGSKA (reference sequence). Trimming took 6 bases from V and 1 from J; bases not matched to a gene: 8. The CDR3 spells CSAQISGRFQETQYF. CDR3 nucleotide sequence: TGCAGTGCCCAGATTAGCGGGAGGTTCCAAGAGACCCAGTACTTC.

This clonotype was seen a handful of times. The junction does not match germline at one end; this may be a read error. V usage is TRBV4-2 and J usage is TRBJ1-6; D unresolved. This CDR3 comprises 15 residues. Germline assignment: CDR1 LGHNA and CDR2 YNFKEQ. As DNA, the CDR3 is TGTGCCAGCAGCCAAGATCTAGGTACGGGATCACCCTTCCACTTT. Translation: CASSQDLGTGSPFHF.

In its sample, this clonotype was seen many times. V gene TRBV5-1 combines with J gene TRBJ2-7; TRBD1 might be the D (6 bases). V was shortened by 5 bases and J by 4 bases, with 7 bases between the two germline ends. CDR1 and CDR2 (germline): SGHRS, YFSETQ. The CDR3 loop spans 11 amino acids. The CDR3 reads CASRGTYEQYF. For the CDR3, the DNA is TGCGCCAGCAGAGGGACATACGAGCAGTACTTC.

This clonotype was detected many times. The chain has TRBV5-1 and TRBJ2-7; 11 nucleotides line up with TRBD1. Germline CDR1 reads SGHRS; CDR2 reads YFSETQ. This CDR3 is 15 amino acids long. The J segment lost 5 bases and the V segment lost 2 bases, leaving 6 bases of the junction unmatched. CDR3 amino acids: CASSFTGQGAHEQYF. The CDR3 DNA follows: TGCGCCAGCAGCTTTACAGGACAGGGGGCCCACGAGCAGTACTTC.

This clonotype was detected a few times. CDR3 coding DNA: TGTGCCAGCAGTCCTGGGGGTGGACTAATCACCGGGGAGCTGTTTTTT. Residues: CASSPGGGLITGELFF. This rearrangement joins TRBV28 to TRBJ2-2, with a weak D call TRBD2 (6 bases). CDR1 is MDHEN and CDR2 is SYDVKM in the germline V gene. The CDR3 has 16 residues. Trimming shortened V by 5 bases and J by 4 bases, and 17 bases separated the two germline ends.

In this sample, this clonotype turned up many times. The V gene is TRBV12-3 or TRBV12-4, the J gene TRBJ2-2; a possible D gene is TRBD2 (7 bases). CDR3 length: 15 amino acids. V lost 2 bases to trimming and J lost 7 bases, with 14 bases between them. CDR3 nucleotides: TGTGCCAGCAGTTTATTGGGGGGGCAAGGCGGGGAGCTGTTTTTT. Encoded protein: CASSLLGGQGGELFF.

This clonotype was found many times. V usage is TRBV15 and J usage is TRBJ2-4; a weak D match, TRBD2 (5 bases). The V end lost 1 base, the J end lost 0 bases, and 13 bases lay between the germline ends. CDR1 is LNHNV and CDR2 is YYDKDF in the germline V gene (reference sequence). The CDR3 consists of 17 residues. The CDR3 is CATSRGDSGIAKNIQYF. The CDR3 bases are TGTGCCACCAGCAGAGGAGATTCGGGAATAGCCAAAAACATTCAGTACTTC.

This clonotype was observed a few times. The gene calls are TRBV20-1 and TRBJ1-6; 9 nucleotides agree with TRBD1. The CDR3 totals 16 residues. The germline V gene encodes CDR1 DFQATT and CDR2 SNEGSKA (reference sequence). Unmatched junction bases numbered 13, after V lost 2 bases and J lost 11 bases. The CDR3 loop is CSARWDRAGNFAPLHF. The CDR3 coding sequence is TGCAGTGCTAGATGGGACAGGGCGGGGAACTTTGCACCCCTCCACTTT.

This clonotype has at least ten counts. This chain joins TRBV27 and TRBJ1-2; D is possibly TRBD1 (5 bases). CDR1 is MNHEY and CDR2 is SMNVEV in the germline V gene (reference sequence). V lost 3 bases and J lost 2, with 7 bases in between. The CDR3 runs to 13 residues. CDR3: CASSFGTNYGYTF. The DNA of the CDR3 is TGTGCCAGCAGTTTCGGGACCAACTATGGCTACACCTTC.

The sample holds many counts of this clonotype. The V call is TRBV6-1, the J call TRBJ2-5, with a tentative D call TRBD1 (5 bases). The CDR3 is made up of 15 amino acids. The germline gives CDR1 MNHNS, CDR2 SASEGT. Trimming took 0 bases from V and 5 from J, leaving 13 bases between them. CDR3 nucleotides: TGTGCCAGCAGTGAAGCGCTTCTGGGGCGGGAGACCCAGTACTTC. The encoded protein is CASSEALLGRETQYF.

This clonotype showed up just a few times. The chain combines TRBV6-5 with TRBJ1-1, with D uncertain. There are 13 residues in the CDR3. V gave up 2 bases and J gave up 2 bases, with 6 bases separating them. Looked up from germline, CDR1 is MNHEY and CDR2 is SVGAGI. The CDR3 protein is CASSYRDNTEAFF. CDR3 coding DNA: TGTGCCAGCAGTTACCGGGATAACACTGAAGCTTTCTTT.

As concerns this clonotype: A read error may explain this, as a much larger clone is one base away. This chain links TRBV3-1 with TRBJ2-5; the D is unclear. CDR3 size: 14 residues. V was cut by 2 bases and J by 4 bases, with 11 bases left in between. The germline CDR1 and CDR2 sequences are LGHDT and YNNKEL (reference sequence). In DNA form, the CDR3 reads TGTGCCAGCAGCCAAAGATCGTTGGGAGAGACCCAGTACTTC. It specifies CASSQRSLGETQYF.

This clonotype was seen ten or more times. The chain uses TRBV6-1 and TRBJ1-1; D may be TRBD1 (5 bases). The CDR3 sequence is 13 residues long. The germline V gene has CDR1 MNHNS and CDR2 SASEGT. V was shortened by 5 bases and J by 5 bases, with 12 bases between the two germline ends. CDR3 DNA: TGTGCCAGCAGTCTCGGGGCTGGGACTGAAGCTTTCTTT. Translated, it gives CASSLGAGTEAFF.

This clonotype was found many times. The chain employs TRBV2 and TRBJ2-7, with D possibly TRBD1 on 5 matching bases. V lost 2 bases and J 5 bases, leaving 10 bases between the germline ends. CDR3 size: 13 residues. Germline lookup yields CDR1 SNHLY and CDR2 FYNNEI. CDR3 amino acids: CASSEQGGNEQYF. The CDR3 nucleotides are TGTGCCAGCAGTGAACAGGGTGGGAACGAGCAGTACTTC.